These T cell receptor beta chains were read from a single sample in a study of beta chain features in type 1 diabetes. Clones were read by immunoSEQ multiplex PCR, and TCRdb kept only the in-frame ones, dropping some. Of roughly 730,000 clones in the sample, around an eighth were seen once. The sequenced sample was naive CD4+ T cells from blood. These receptors came from a man between 18 and 35 years old with type 1 diabetes. The CDR3 runs from the conserved cysteine through the conserved F or W. The order of the fields is CDR3 length, J gene, clone size, V gene, CDR3 protein. The size field is filled for only some rows; it gives once, few, many or a size class.

len: 14; j_gene: TRBJ2-1; abundance: -; v_gene: TRBV5-4; CDR3aa: CASLTSGPPREQFF
len: 15; j_gene: TRBJ1-2; abundance: few; v_gene: TRBV9; CDR3aa: CASSVDPEGAGGYTF
len: 20; j_gene: TRBJ2-1; abundance: few; v_gene: TRBV30; CDR3aa: CAWDGTRDPSRDRSYNEQFF
len: 15; j_gene: TRBJ1-1; abundance: -; v_gene: TRBV4-2; CDR3aa: CASSPRTGLNTEAFF
len: 15; j_gene: TRBJ2-4; abundance: -; v_gene: TRBV6-1; CDR3aa: CASSGTVGAKNIQYF
len: 12; j_gene: TRBJ1-5; abundance: -; v_gene: TRBV28; CDR3aa: CASSFFNQPQHF
len: 14; j_gene: TRBJ2-1; abundance: -; v_gene: TRBV5-6; CDR3aa: CASSLRLAVIEQFF
len: 16; j_gene: TRBJ2-1; abundance: -; v_gene: TRBV18; CDR3aa: CASSPTPRLESVEQFF
len: 12; j_gene: TRBJ2-1; abundance: few; v_gene: TRBV5-6; CDR3aa: CASSLYWNEQFF
len: 16; j_gene: TRBJ1-6; abundance: -; v_gene: TRBV10-3; CDR3aa: CAIRDDSSSYNSPLHF
len: 13; j_gene: TRBJ1-5; abundance: few; v_gene: TRBV27; CDR3aa: CASSQGRDQPQHF